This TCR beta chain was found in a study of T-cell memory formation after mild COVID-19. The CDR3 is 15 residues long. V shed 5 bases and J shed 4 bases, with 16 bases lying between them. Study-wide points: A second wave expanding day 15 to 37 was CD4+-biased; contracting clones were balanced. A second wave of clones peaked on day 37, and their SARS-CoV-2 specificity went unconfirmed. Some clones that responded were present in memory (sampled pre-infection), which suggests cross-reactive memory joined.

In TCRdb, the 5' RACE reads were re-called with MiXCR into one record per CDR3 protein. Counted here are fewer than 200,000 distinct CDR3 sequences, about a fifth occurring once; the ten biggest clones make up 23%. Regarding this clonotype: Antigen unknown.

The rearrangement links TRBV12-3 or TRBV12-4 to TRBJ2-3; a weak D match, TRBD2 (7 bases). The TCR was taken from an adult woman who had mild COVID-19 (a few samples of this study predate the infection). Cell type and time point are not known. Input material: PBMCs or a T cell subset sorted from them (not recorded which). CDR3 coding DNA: TGTGCCAGCAGTCCCACCGGGGGGCGCGCAGATACGCAGTATTTT. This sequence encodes CASSPTGGRADTQYF.